The rows below give T cell receptor beta chains drawn from one sample of a study of T cell clonotyping in hematopoietic cell transplantation. The repertoire was sequenced with immunoSEQ multiplex PCR; TCRdb's copy has only in-frame clones and lacks some. Of 10,000 to 15,000 clones listed, 80% to 95% are singletons. The sequenced sample was peripheral blood mononuclear cells. The origin of the receptors is a young man in good health. Some clones in this sample may be carry-over from other donors' samples. The CDR3 runs from the conserved cysteine through the conserved F or W. The order of the fields is J gene, V gene, D gene, clone size, CDR3 DNA, CDR3 protein. D genes are given only for firm matches. Some rows mark clone size as missing; the rest say once, few, many or name a class of expanded clone.

>TRBJ2-5|TRBV12-5|NA|NA
TGTGCTAGTGGTTCCCTCACTGGGCGCGCAGAGACCCAGTACTTC
CASGSLTGRAETQYF
>TRBJ2-7|TRBV19|TRBD1|NA
TGTGCCAGTAGTATACAGGGGACAGGGGCCTACGAGCAGTACTTC
CASSIQGTGAYEQYF
>TRBJ2-3|TRBV9|NA|NA
TGTGCCAGCAGCCCCCCCGACTGGCGGGCTGAGGATACGCAGTATTTT
CASSPPDWRAEDTQYF
>TRBJ2-7|TRBV30|NA|once
TGTGCCTGGAGGTGGGCAGGAAGTTTCTACGAGCAGTACTTC
CAWRWAGSFYEQYF
>TRBJ1-6|TRBV29-1|NA|NA
TGCAGCGCAATTACAGGGAGCGGTTCACCCCTCCACTTT
CSAITGSGSPLHF
>TRBJ2-7|TRBV7-7|NA|NA
TGTGCTAGCAGCTTCGTGACAGGCTGGGGCTCCTACGAGCAGTACTTC
CASSFVTGWGSYEQYF
>TRBJ1-1|TRBV5-5|NA|NA
TGTGCCAGCAGATTCGCGCAGGCCGGCACTGAAGCTTTCTTT
CASRFAQAGTEAFF
>TRBJ2-2|TRBV9|NA|once
TGTGCCAGCAGCAAAAACACCGGGGAGCTGTTTTTT
CASSKNTGELFF
>TRBJ1-5|TRBV6-6|NA|NA
TGTGCCAGCAGTTACCCAGGACAGCCCCAGCATTTT
CASSYPGQPQHF
>TRBJ1-2|TRBV4-1|NA|NA
TGCGCCAGCAGCTCAACCCCGGGATCCTTTAACTATGGCTACACCTTC
CASSSTPGSFNYGYTF
>TRBJ2-3|TRBV7-2|NA|once
TGTGCCAGCAGACCCGGACTCCCTAGCACAGATACGCAGTATTTT
CASRPGLPSTDTQYF
>TRBJ2-1|TRBV27|TRBD1|NA
TGTGCCAGCAGTTTCCCCCCCGCGGGACAGGGTGGCTATGAGCAGTTCTTC
CASSFPPAGQGGYEQFF
>TRBJ1-5|TRBV2|NA|NA
TGTGCCAGCAGTGAGGGAAGTCAGCCCCAGCATTTT
CASSEGSQPQHF
>TRBJ2-7|TRBV19|NA|NA
TGTGCCAGTAGTATTGGCCCGGAGAACTACGAGCAGTACTTC
CASSIGPENYEQYF
>TRBJ1-2|TRBV2|NA|NA
TGTGCCAGCAGAGCCATGAGGACAGAACCCCGGGGCTACACCTTC
CASRAMRTEPRGYTF
>TRBJ2-7|TRBV30|NA|NA
TGTGCCTGGAGTAGTGCCTACGAGCAGTACTTC
CAWSSAYEQYF
>TRBJ1-6|TRBV10-3|NA|NA
TGTGCCATCAGTGTCCTGGGAGACGGTAATTCACCCCTCCACTTT
CAISVLGDGNSPLHF
>TRBJ2-7|TRBV7-8|NA|NA
TGTGCCAGCAGCTTAGTTGGGACATCAGCCTACGAGCAGTACTTC
CASSLVGTSAYEQYF
>TRBJ2-1|TRBV30|TRBD2|NA
TGTGCCTGGAGACCTAGGGGGGGGACTAGCGGCCGATACAATGAGCAGTTCTTC
CAWRPRGGTSGRYNEQFF
>TRBJ2-7|TRBV4-3|NA|NA
TGCGCCAGCAGCCAAGCTCAGGGGCTATACGAGCAGTACTTC
CASSQAQGLYEQYF
>TRBJ1-4|TRBV29-1|NA|NA
TGCAGCGTTGGGCGAAAGGGGGCTAATGAAAAACTGTTTTTT
CSVGRKGANEKLFF
>TRBJ2-3|TRBV5-4|NA|NA
TGTGCCAGCAGCTTAAGCACAGATACGCAGTATTTT
CASSLSTDTQYF
>TRBJ2-5|TRBV18|NA|NA
TGTGCCAGCTCACCGAACAGCGGGCGCACAATAATGGAGACCCAGTACTTC
CASSPNSGRTIMETQYF
>TRBJ1-4|TRBV25-1|NA|NA
TGTGCCACCGCAACGGGCTCGAATGAAAAACTGTTTTTT
CATATGSNEKLFF
>TRBJ1-6|TRBV11-2|NA|NA
TGTGCCAGCAGCTTGGGCAATAATTCACCCCTCCACTTT
CASSLGNNSPLHF
>TRBJ1-2|TRBV16|NA|NA
TGTGCCAGCAGCCAATATGACAGCGACTATGGCTACACCTTC
CASSQYDSDYGYTF
>TRBJ2-1|TRBV6-5|NA|NA
TGTGCCAGCAGTTACCGAATACTACAGGGATCTGAGCAGTTCTTC
CASSYRILQGSEQFF
>TRBJ1-6|TRBV4-2|TRBD1|once
TGTGCCAGCAGCCAAGATACAGGGGAAAATTCACCCCTCCACTTT
CASSQDTGENSPLHF
>TRBJ2-7|TRBV6-6|NA|NA
TGTGCCAGCAGTTACGGCCGGCAGGCCTACGAGCAGTACTTC
CASSYGRQAYEQYF
>TRBJ1-4|TRBV19|NA|few
TGTGCCAGTAGTTCGTGGGCAGCTAATAATGAAAAACTGTTTTTT
CASSSWAANNEKLFF
>TRBJ2-7|TRBV16|NA|NA
TGTGCCAGCCGCCCCCAAGTCCGATACGAGCAGTACTTC
CASRPQVRYEQYF
>TRBJ1-3|TRBV14|NA|few
TGTGCCAGCAGCCAAGGGGAGGGGCGGCCTGATTGTTGCACCATATATTTT
CASSQGEGRPDCCTIYF
>TRBJ2-7|TRBV6-6|TRBD1|NA
TGTGCCAGCAGACCCGGGACAGGGGGCTACGAGCAGTACTTC
CASRPGTGGYEQYF
>TRBJ2-7|TRBV30|NA|NA
TGTGCCTGGTCGGGACAGACGGGGGGCGAGCAGTACTTC
CAWSGQTGGEQYF
>TRBJ1-3|TRBV6-6|TRBD1|NA
TGTGCCAGCAGTCAACAGGGGGGGACTGGAAACACCATATATTTT
CASSQQGGTGNTIYF
>TRBJ1-3|TRBV30|TRBD1|once
TGTGCCTGGAGTGTCGCAGGGGGATCTGGAAACACCATATATTTT
CAWSVAGGSGNTIYF
>TRBJ1-2|TRBV2|NA|NA
TGTGCCATGGAGATGGGCAGGGGTTATGGCTACACCTTC
CAMEMGRGYGYTF
>TRBJ1-3|TRBV5-1|NA|NA
TGCGCCAGCAGCTTGGCGGGACAACCCAACTCTGGAAACACCATATATTTT
CASSLAGQPNSGNTIYF
>TRBJ1-1|TRBV5-1|NA|NA
TGCGCCAGCAGCGCCCGGAGAGACACTGAAGCTTTCTTT
CASSARRDTEAFF
>TRBJ2-7|TRBV7-2|TRBD1|NA
TGTGCCAGCAGCCAAACCGGGACAGGGGCCTACGAGCAGTACTTC
CASSQTGTGAYEQYF
>TRBJ1-1|TRBV13|NA|once
TGTGCCAGCAGCCTCCTTCTGGCAGGGCGCCGTAATGAAGCTTTCTTT
CASSLLLAGRRNEAFF
>TRBJ1-5|TRBV6-1|NA|NA
TGTGCCACCACTTTTAGCAATCAGCCCCAGCATTTT
CATTFSNQPQHF
>TRBJ2-7|TRBV30|NA|NA
TGTGCCTGGAGTGTAGGCGCAGGGGTTGCCTACGAGCAGTACTTC
CAWSVGAGVAYEQYF
>TRBJ2-1|TRBV7-6|NA|NA
TGTGCCAGCAGACCCTCGTTGACGCACAATGAGCAGTTCTTC
CASRPSLTHNEQFF
>TRBJ2-5|TRBV5-4|NA|NA
TGTGCCAGCAGCCGCCAAGCCGATCAAGAGACCCAGTACTTC
CASSRQADQETQYF
>TRBJ1-2|TRBV11-2|NA|once
TGTGCCAGCAGCCCTTTAACAGGGAACAGAGGTGGCTACACCTTC
CASSPLTGNRGGYTF
>TRBJ2-2|TRBV5-6|NA|once
TGTGCCAGCAGCTTGGGACCCACCACCGGGGAGCTGTTTTTT
CASSLGPTTGELFF
>TRBJ2-7|TRBV5-4|NA|few
TGTGCCAGCCTGGATGAGCGGACCTACGAGCAGTACTTC
CASLDERTYEQYF
>TRBJ1-5|TRBV19|NA|NA
TGTGCCAGTAATAAGAGGGACAAGGTCCTTAATCAGCCCCAGCATTTT
CASNKRDKVLNQPQHF